The TCR beta chain described here comes from a study of CD8+ T cells in alopecia areata. Across the whole study: People stayed on tofacitinib for 6 to 18 months, then stopped the drug for 6 months.

This clone showed up many times. The antigen remains unidentified. Deletions cut 1 base from V and 15 bases from J, with 10 bases between. This CDR3 has 11 amino acids. Germline V CDR1 and CDR2: GTSNPN, SVGIG (reference sequence). cDNA reverse transcribed from extracted RNA served as the sequencing template. Sequenced by immunoSEQ multiplex PCR; TCRdb stores in-frame clones only, minus some. The data show over 150,000 clones, roughly 65% seen once. Study-wide results and caveats: It was lesional scalp, especially alopecia totalis/universalis, that showed higher clonality than normal scalp. Clarity of TCR sharing across patients fell short of that in mice, possibly HLA-related.

Peripheral blood and lesional scalp punch biopsies were taken from alopecia areata patients. The sequence came from a human donor with alopecia areata. Sample: CD4+ T cells sorted from blood, taken at week 0. The chain is built from TRBV30 and TRBJ1-6, with TRBD1 as a possible D gene (5 bases). The CDR3 loop is CAWSGSGLLHF. CDR3 nucleotides: TGTGCCTGGAGTGGATCAGGGCTCCTCCACTTT.